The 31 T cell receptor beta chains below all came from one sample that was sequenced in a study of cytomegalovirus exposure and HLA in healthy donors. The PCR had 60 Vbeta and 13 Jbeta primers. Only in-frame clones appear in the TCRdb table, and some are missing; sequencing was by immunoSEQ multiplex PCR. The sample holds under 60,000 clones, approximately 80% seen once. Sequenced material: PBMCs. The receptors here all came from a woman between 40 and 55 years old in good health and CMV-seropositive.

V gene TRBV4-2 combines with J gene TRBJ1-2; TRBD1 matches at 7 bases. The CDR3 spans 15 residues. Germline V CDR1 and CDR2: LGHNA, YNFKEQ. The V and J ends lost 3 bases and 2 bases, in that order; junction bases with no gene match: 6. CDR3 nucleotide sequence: TGTGCCAGCAGCCATTTGAAAGGGGGCAACTATGGCTACACCTTC. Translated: CASSHLKGGNYGYTF.

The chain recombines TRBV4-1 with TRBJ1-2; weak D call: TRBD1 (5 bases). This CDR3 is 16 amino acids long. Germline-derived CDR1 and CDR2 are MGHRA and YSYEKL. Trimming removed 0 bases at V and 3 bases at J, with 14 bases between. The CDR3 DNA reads TGCGCCAGCAGCCAAGAGGGAGGGGTGGGGTACTATGGCTACACCTTC. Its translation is CASSQEGGVGYYGYTF.

The CDR3 sequence: CASSPREAGGELFF. CDR3 nucleotides: TGCGCCAGCAGCCCCCGGGAAGCGGGCGGGGAGCTGTTTTTT. This chain connects TRBV5-1 to TRBJ2-2, with a tentative D call TRBD2 (6 bases). V lost 4 bases to trimming and J lost 7 bases, with 14 bases between them. The CDR3 length is 14 residues. Per the germline V gene, CDR1 is SGHRS and CDR2 is YFSETQ.

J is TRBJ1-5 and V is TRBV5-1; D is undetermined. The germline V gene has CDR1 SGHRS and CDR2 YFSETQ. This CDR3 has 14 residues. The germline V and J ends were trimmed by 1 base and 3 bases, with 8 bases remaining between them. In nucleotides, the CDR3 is TGCGCCAGCAGCTTGTGCCGAGACAATCAGCCCCAGCATTTT. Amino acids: CASSLCRDNQPQHF.

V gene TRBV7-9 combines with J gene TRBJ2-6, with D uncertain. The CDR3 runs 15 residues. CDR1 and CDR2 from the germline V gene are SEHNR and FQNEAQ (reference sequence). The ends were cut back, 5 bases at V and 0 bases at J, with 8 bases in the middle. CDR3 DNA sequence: TGTGCCAGCAGCCCATACATCTCTGGGGCCAACGTCCTGACTTTC. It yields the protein CASSPYISGANVLTF.

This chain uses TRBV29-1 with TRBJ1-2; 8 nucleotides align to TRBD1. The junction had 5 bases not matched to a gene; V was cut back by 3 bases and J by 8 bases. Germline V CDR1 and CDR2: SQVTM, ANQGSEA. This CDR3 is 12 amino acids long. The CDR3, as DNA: TGCAGCGTTGACAGGGGGCTGGGGGGCTACACCTTC. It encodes CSVDRGLGGYTF.

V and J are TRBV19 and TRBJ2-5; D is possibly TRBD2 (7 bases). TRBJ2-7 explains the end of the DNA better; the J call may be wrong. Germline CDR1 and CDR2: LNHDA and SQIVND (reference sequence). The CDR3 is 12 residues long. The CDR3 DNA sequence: TGTGCCAGTAGTATCGGGGGGCCCGAGCAGTACTTC. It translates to CASSIGGPEQYF.

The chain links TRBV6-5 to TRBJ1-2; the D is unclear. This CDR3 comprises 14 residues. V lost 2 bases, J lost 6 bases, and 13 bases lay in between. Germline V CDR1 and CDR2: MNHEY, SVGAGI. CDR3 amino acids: CASSYGGLTDGYTF. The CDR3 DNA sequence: TGTGCCAGCAGTTACGGAGGGCTTACGGATGGCTACACCTTC.

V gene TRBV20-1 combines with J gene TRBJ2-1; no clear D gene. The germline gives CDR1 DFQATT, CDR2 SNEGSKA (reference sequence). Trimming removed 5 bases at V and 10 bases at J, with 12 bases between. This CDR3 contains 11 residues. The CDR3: CSARQSGEQFF. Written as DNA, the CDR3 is TGCAGTGCTCGTCAGTCAGGCGAGCAGTTCTTC.

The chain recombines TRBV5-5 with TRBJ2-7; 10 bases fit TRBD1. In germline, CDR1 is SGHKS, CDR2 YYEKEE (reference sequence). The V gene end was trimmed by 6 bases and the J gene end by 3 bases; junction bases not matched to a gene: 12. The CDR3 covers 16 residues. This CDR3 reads CASMRTPGQGSYEQYF. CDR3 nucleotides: TGTGCCAGCATGCGTACCCCGGGACAGGGGAGCTACGAGCAGTACTTC.

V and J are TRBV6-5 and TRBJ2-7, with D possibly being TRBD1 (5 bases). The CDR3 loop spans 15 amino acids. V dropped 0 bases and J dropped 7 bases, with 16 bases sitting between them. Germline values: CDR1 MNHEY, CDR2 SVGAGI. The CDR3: CASSYSFDSNWEQYF. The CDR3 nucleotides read TGTGCCAGCAGTTACTCTTTCGACAGCAACTGGGAGCAGTACTTC.

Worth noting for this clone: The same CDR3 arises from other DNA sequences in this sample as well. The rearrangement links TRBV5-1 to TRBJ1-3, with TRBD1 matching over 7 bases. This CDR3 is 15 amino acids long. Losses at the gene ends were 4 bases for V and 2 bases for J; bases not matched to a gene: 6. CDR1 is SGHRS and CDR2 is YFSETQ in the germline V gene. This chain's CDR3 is CASSPETGTGNTIYF. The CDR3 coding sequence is TGCGCCAGCAGCCCTGAGACAGGGACTGGAAACACCATATATTTT. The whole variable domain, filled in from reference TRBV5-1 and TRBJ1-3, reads KAGVTQTPRYLIKTRGQQVTLSCSPISGHRSVSWYQQTPGQGLQFLFEYFSETQRNKGNFPGRFSGRQFSNSRSEMNVSTLELGDSALYLCASSPETGTGNTIYFGEGSWLTVV.

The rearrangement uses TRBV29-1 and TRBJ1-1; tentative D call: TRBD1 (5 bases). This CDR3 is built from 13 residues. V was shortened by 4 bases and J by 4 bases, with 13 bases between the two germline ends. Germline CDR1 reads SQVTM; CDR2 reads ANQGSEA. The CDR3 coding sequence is TGCAGCGTTGGAATGGACATTGGCACTGAAGCTTTCTTT. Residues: CSVGMDIGTEAFF.

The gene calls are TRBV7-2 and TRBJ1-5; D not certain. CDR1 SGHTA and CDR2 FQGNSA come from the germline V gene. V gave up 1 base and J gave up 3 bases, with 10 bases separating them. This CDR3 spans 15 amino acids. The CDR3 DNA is TGTGCCAGCAGCTTAGTAGGCACAGACAATCAGCCCCAGCATTTT. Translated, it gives CASSLVGTDNQPQHF.

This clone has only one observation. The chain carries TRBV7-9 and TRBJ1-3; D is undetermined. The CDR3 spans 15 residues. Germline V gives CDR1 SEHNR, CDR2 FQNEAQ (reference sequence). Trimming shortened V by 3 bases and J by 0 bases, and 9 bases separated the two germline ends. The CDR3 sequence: CASSFSQSSGNTIYF. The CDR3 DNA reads TGTGCCAGCAGCTTCTCACAGAGCTCTGGAAACACCATATATTTT.

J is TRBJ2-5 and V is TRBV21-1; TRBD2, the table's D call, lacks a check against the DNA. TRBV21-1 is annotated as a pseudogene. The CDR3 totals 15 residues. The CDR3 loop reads CASSKGLAGQETQYF. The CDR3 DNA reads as TGTGCCAGCAGCAAAGGACTAGCGGGGCAAGAGACCCAGTACTTC.

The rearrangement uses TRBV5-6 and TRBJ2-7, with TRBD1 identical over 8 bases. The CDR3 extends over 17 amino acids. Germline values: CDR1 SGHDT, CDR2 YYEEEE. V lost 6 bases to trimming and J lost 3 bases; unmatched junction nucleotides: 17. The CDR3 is CASTQFWTGKIDYEQYF. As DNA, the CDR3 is TGTGCCAGCACCCAATTCTGGACAGGGAAGATCGACTACGAGCAGTACTTC.

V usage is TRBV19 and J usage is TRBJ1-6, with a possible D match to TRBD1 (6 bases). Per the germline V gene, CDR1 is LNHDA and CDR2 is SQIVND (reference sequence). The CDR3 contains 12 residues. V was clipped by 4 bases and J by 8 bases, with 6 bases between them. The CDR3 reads CASSTGDSPLHF. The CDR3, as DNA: TGTGCCAGTAGTACAGGGGATTCACCCCTCCACTTT.

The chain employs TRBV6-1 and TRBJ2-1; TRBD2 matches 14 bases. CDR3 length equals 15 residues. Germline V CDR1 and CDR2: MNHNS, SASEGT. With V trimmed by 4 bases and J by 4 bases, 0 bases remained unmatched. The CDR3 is CASSGLAGGYNEQFF. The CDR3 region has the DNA TGTGCCAGCAGTGGACTAGCGGGGGGGTACAATGAGCAGTTCTTC.

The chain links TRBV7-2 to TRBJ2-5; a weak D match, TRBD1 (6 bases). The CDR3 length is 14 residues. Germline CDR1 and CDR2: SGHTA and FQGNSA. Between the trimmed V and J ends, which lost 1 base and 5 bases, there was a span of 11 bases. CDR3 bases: TGTGCCAGCAGCTTAGACCACAGGGAGGAGACCCAGTACTTC. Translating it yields CASSLDHREETQYF.

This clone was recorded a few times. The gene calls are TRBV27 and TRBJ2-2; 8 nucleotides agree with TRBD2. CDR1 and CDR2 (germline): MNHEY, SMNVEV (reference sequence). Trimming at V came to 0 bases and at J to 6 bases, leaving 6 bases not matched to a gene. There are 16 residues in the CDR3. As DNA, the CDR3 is TGTGCCAGCAGTTTATCGGGACTAGTTTCGGCCGGGGAGCTGTTTTTT. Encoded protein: CASSLSGLVSAGELFF.

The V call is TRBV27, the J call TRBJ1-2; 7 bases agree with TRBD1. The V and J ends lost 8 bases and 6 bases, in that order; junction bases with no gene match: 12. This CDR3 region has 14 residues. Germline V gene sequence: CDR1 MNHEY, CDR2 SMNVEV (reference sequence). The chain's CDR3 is CASGFVTGSHGYTF. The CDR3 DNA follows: TGTGCCAGCGGCTTTGTGACAGGGTCCCATGGCTACACCTTC.

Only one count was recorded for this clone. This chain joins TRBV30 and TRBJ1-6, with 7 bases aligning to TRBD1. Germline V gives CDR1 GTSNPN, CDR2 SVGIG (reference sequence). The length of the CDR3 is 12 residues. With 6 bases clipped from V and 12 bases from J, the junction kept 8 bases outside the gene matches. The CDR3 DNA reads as TGTGCCTGCTATTCCGGGACAGTACCCCTCCACTTT. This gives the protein CACYSGTVPLHF.

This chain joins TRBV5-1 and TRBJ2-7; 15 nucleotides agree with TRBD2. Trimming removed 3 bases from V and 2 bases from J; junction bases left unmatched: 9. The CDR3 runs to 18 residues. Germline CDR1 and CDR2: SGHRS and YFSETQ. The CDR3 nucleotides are TGCGCCAGCAGCTCCCGGACTAGCGGGGGGGCCGGGACCTACGAGCAGTACTTC. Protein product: CASSSRTSGGAGTYEQYF.

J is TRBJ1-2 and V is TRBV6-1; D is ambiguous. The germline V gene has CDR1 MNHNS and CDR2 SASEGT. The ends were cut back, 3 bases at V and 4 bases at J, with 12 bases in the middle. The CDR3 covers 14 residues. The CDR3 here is CASSDVTFSYGYTF. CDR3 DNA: TGTGCCAGCAGTGACGTGACTTTTTCCTATGGCTACACCTTC.

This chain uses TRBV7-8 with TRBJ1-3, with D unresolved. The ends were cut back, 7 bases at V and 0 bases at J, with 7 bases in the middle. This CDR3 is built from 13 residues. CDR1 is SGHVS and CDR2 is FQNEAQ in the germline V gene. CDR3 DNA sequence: TGTGCCAGCAAAGAGTACTCTGGAAACACCATATATTTT. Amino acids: CASKEYSGNTIYF.

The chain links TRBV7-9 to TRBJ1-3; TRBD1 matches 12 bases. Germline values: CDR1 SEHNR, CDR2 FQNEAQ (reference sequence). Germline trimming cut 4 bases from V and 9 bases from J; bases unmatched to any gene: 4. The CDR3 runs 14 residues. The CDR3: CASSSGQGAITIYF. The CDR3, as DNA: TGTGCCAGCAGCTCGGGACAGGGGGCAATCACCATATATTTT.

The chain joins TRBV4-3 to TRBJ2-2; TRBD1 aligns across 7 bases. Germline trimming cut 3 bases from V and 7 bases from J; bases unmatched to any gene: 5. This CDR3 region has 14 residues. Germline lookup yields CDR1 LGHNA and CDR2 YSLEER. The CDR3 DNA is TGCGCCAGCAGCCATCGACAGGGAGTCGGGGAGCTGTTTTTT. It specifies CASSHRQGVGELFF.

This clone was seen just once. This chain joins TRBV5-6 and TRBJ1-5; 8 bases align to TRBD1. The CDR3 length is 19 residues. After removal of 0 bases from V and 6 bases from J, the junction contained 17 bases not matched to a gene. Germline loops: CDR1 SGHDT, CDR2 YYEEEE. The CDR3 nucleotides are TGTGCCAGCAGCTTGGGACCCCCCACCGGGACAGGCGCCACTCAGCCCCAGCATTTT. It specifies CASSLGPPTGTGATQPQHF. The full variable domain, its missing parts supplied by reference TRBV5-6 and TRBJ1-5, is DAGVTQSPTHLIKTRGQQVTLRCSPKSGHDTVSWYQQALGQGPQFIFQYYEEEERQRGNFPDRFSGHQFPNYSSELNVNALLLGDSALYLCASSLGPPTGTGATQPQHFGDGTRLSIL.

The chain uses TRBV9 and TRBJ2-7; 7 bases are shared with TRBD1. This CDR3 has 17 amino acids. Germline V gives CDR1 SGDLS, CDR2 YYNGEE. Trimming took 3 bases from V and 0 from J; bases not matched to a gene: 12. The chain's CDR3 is CASSEREGQPFSYEQYF. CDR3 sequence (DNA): TGTGCCAGCAGCGAGAGAGAGGGACAGCCATTCTCCTACGAGCAGTACTTC.

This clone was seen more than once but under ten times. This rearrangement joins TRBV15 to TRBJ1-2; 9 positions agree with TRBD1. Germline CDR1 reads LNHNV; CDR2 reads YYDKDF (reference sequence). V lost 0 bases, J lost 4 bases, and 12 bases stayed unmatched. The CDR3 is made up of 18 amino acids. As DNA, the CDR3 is TGTGCCACCAGCAGAGATCGGGGACAGGGTGGGGGCGGCTATGGCTACACCTTC. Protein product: CATSRDRGQGGGGYGYTF.